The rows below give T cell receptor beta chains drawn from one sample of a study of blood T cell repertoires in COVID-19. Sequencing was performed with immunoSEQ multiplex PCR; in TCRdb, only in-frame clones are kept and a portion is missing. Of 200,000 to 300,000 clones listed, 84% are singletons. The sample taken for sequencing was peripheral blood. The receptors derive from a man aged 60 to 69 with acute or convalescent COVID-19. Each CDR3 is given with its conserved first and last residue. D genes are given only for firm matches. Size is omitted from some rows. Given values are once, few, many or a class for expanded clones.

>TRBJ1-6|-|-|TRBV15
TGTGCCACCAGCAGAGGGGACACCTATTCACCCCTCCACTTT
CATSRGDTYSPLHF
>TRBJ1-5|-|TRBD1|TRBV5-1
TGCGCCAGCAGCTTTAGTCTCGGTACAGGGGTGGTATACTTTAATCAGCCCCAGCATTTT
CASSFSLGTGVVYFNQPQHF
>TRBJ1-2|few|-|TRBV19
TGTGCCAGTAGTCTACCTCCCCCCAATTTGCCGGGAGCTAACTATGGCTACACCTTC
CASSLPPPNLPGANYGYTF
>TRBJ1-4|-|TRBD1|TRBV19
TGTGCCAGTAGTATACGGGGGACAGGGGTCGAAAAACTGTTTTTT
CASSIRGTGVEKLFF
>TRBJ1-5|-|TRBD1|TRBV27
TGTGCCAGCAGTCCAGACAGGGTCAATCAGCCCCAGCATTTT
CASSPDRVNQPQHF
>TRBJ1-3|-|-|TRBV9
TGTGCCAGCAGCGTATCTGGGGCCGAACCTGGAAACACCATATATTTT
CASSVSGAEPGNTIYF
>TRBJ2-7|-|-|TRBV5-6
TGTGCCAGCAGCTTGTTGGGGCCCTCCTACGAGCAGTACTTC
CASSLLGPSYEQYF
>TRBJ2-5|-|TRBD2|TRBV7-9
TGTGCCAGCAGCCCCTTTGGGCTAGCGGTGGAGCTCGAGACCCAGTACTTC
CASSPFGLAVELETQYF
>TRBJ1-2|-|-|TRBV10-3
TGTGCCATCAGTGAGATAGGCAGGGATGGCTACACCTTC
CAISEIGRDGYTF
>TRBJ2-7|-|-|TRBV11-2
TGTGCCAGCAGCTTAGTGGGCAGGGACGAGCAGTACTTC
CASSLVGRDEQYF
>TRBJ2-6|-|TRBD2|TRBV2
TGTGCCAGCAGTGTCAGGAGCGGGAGGGCTTCTGGGGCCAACGTCCTGACTTTC
CASSVRSGRASGANVLTF
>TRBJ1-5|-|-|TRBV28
TGTGCCAGTAGACAGTACAATCAGCCCCAGCATTTT
CASRQYNQPQHF
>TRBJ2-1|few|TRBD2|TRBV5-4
TGTGCCAGCAGCTCATTGGAAACTAGCGGGGGTCGGAATGAGCAGTTCTTC
CASSSLETSGGRNEQFF